Below are 17 T cell receptor beta chains sequenced from a single sample in a study of shared clonotypes between healthy human individuals. Only in-frame clones appear in the TCRdb table, and some are missing; sequencing was by immunoSEQ multiplex PCR. The data show just over 2,000,000 clones, over 85% seen once. Naive CD8 cells, CD45RO-negative and positively selected for CCR7, excluded terminally differentiated effector memory CD45RA+ cells. Sequenced input: naive CD8+ T cells sorted from blood. The receptors here all came from a man aged 18 to 30 in good health.

The genes are TRBV4-1 and TRBJ2-5; TRBD1 matches 8 bases. The end of the DNA is better explained by TRBJ2-7, so the J call may be wrong. Germline assignment: CDR1 MGHRA and CDR2 YSYEKL. The CDR3 has 14 residues. In DNA, the CDR3 is TGCGCCAGCAGCCACCGACAGGGGACCTACGAGCAGTACTTC. The encoded protein is CASSHRQGTYEQYF.

The chain uses TRBV5-8 and TRBJ2-7; 7 positions agree with TRBD2. V lost 2 bases, J lost 5 bases, and 1 base stayed unmatched. The CDR3 is 12 residues long. CDR1 is SGHTS, CDR2 YDEGEE, per germline. For the CDR3, the DNA is TGTGCCAGCAGCTTTGCGGGGGACGAGCAGTACTTC. Translation gives CASSFAGDEQYF.

About this clone: Other DNA sequences in this sample translate to the same CDR3. V and J are TRBV7-9 and TRBJ1-2, with 11 bases that match TRBD1. The germline V gene has CDR1 SEHNR and CDR2 FQNEAQ (reference sequence). Germline trimming cut 1 base from V and 7 bases from J; bases unmatched to any gene: 14. The CDR3 length is 18 residues. The DNA for the CDR3 is TGTGCCAGCAGCTTAGTTGTCGTTCTTGGACAGGGGGCTGCTGGCTACACCTTC. This sequence encodes CASSLVVVLGQGAAGYTF.

V usage is TRBV28 and J usage is TRBJ1-2, with D possibly matching TRBD1 (5 bases). V was shortened by 5 bases and J by 2 bases, with 18 bases between the two germline ends. CDR3 length: 16 amino acids. The germline gives CDR1 MDHEN, CDR2 SYDVKM. The CDR3 is CASSPASGEINYGYTF. CDR3 coding DNA: TGTGCCAGCAGTCCCGCCTCGGGGGAAATAAACTATGGCTACACCTTC.

The V call is TRBV7-9, the J call TRBJ1-4, with D uncertain. The germline gives CDR1 SEHNR, CDR2 FQNEAQ (reference sequence). V shed 2 bases and J shed 8 bases, with 21 bases lying between them. The CDR3 sequence is 17 residues long. The CDR3, as DNA: TGTGCCAGCAGCTTATTAGATGGGGAGATCAATTGGGAAAAACTGTTTTTT. This gives the protein CASSLLDGEINWEKLFF.

The CDR3 protein is CASSYAQGGEETQYF. As DNA, the CDR3 is TGTGCCAGCAGTTACGCCCAGGGGGGGGAAGAGACCCAGTACTTC. V is TRBV6-5 and J is TRBJ2-5, with D perhaps given as TRBD1 or TRBD2 (7 bases each). The CDR3 extends over 15 amino acids. V dropped 2 bases and J dropped 3 bases, with 13 bases sitting between them. Germline V gene data show CDR1 as MNHEY and CDR2 as SVGAGI.

The V call is TRBV7-2, the J call TRBJ1-3; D ambiguous. CDR3 length: 13 residues. The V gene lost 8 bases and the J gene lost 0 bases, with 8 bases spanning the gap. Germline V gene sequence: CDR1 SGHTA, CDR2 FQGNSA. Written as DNA, the CDR3 is TGTGCCAGCCAGGCCGGCTCTGGAAACACCATATATTTT. As protein: CASQAGSGNTIYF.

With regard to this clone: Additional DNA sequences in this sample encode the identical CDR3. This chain joins TRBV20-1 and TRBJ1-2; the match to TRBD1 covers 7 bases. The CDR3 length is 11 residues. The germline gives CDR1 DFQATT, CDR2 SNEGSKA (reference sequence). With 6 bases clipped from V and 6 bases from J, the junction kept 4 bases outside the gene matches. In DNA form, the CDR3 reads TGCAGTGCCCTAGGACAGGATGGCTACACCTTC. This codes for CSALGQDGYTF.

V and J are TRBV5-6 and TRBJ1-2; D might be TRBD1 (5 bases). CDR1 and CDR2 (germline): SGHDT, YYEEEE. V was shortened by 1 base and J by 7 bases, with 14 bases between the two germline ends. This CDR3 is 14 amino acids long. This CDR3 reads CASSLSGALGGYTF. In DNA form, the CDR3 reads TGTGCCAGCAGCTTGAGCGGGGCTTTGGGTGGCTACACCTTC.

The CDR3 loop reads CASRLAGDLEQYF. CDR3 sequence (DNA): TGTGCCAGCCGTCTAGCGGGAGATCTCGAGCAGTACTTC. V is TRBV6-6 and J is TRBJ2-7; the match to TRBD2 covers 10 bases. Germline V gene lookup returns CDR1 MNHNY and CDR2 SVGAGI (reference sequence). V lost 8 bases, J lost 6 bases, and 7 bases stayed unmatched. This CDR3 spans 13 amino acids.

This chain uses TRBV7-2 with TRBJ2-1; D may be TRBD1 (6 bases). Germline values: CDR1 SGHTA, CDR2 FQGNSA. The CDR3 extends over 15 amino acids. Trimming removed 10 bases from V and 2 bases from J, with 18 bases in between. The CDR3 sequence is CATTPGTNAYNEQFF. The DNA of the CDR3 is TGTGCCACCACGCCAGGGACAAACGCCTACAATGAGCAGTTCTTC.

The chain recombines TRBV2 with TRBJ1-4; TRBD1 matches at 7 bases. The germline V gene encodes CDR1 SNHLY and CDR2 FYNNEI. V lost 6 bases, J lost 6 bases, and 7 bases stayed unmatched. The CDR3 is made up of 14 amino acids. The CDR3 coding sequence is TGTGCCAGCAGCGTGACAGGGTTGGATGAAAAACTGTTTTTT. It translates to CASSVTGLDEKLFF. Supplemented by reference TRBV2 and TRBJ1-4, the full variable domain reads EPEVTQTPSHQVTQMGQEVILRCVPISNHLYFYWYRQILGQKVEFLVSFYNNEISEKSEIFDDQFSVERPDGSNFTLKIRSTKLEDSAMYFCASSVTGLDEKLFFGSGTQLSVL.

The J gene is TRBJ1-1, the V gene TRBV19, with D uncertain. The germline V gene encodes CDR1 LNHDA and CDR2 SQIVND (reference sequence). The germline V and J ends were trimmed by 2 bases and 0 bases, with 7 bases remaining between them. CDR3 length equals 14 residues. The CDR3 coding sequence is TGTGCCAGTAGTATAAGGGTTATGAACACTGAAGCTTTCTTT. It translates to CASSIRVMNTEAFF.

The chain links TRBV5-6 to TRBJ2-7; D gene ambiguous. CDR1 is SGHDT and CDR2 is YYEEEE in the germline V gene. The V and J ends lost 4 bases and 3 bases respectively, with 5 bases between them. This CDR3 is 11 amino acids long. CDR3 sequence reads: CASSHYYEQYF. CDR3 DNA sequence: TGTGCCAGCAGCCATTACTACGAGCAGTACTTC.

As to this clone: The same CDR3 arises from other DNA sequences in this sample as well. V is TRBV7-9 and J is TRBJ1-1; no firm D call. Trimming stripped 5 bases from V and 6 bases from J, with 7 bases between. CDR1 SEHNR and CDR2 FQNEAQ come from the germline V gene (reference sequence). CDR3 length: 11 amino acids. The CDR3 here is CASSPSAEAFF. DNA for the CDR3: TGTGCCAGCAGCCCAAGTGCTGAAGCTTTCTTT.

This chain joins TRBV2 and TRBJ2-5; D may be TRBD2 (6 bases). The CDR3 loop spans 12 amino acids. With 5 bases removed from V and 3 bases from J, the gap between germline ends came to 7 bases. Germline CDR1 reads SNHLY; CDR2 reads FYNNEI. CDR3 DNA sequence: TGTGCCAGCAGTTTAGCGGAAGAGACCCAGTACTTC. Its protein is CASSLAEETQYF.

Of note for this clone: The same CDR3 also results from other DNA sequences found in this sample. The chain combines TRBV30 with TRBJ1-6; D is perhaps TRBD1 (5 bases). Germline CDR1 and CDR2: GTSNPN and SVGIG (reference sequence). With 0 bases removed from V and 10 bases from J, the gap between germline ends came to 10 bases. The CDR3 runs to 13 residues. The CDR3 spells CAWSVLGESPLHF. CDR3 sequence (DNA): TGTGCCTGGAGTGTACTAGGGGAATCACCCCTCCACTTT.